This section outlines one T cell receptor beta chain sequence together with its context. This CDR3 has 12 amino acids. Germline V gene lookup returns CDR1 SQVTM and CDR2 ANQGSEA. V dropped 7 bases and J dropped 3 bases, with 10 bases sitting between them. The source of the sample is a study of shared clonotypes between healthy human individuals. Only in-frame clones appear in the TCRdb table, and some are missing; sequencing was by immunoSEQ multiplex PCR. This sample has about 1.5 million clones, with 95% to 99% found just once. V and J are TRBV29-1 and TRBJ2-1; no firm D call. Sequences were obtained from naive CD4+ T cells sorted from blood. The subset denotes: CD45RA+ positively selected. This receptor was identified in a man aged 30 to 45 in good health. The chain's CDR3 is CSGGDLYNEQFF. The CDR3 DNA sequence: TGCAGCGGAGGAGACCTCTACAATGAGCAGTTCTTC.